The 8 T cell receptor beta chains in this list originate from one sample, sequenced in a study of cytomegalovirus exposure and HLA in healthy donors. PCR involved 60 Vbeta and 13 Jbeta primers. Profiled with immunoSEQ multiplex PCR; TCRdb holds only in-frame clones, not every one. The table lists about 120,000 clones, roughly 79% of them singletons. What was sequenced was PBMCs. The receptor source for this set is a woman in her 30s in good health and CMV-seronegative.

The V gene is TRBV13, the J gene TRBJ2-7; 7 bases align to TRBD2. CDR1 is PRHDT, CDR2 FYEKMQ, per germline (reference sequence). The CDR3 is made up of 12 amino acids. V shed 5 bases, J shed 4 bases, and the junction held 2 bases outside the gene matches. CDR3 nucleotide sequence: TGTGCCAGCAGCCGGGGGGAGTACGAGCAGTACTTC. Residues: CASSRGEYEQYF.

V and J are TRBV6-1 and TRBJ2-3; TRBD2 agrees at 7 bases. Germline CDR1 MNHNS, CDR2 SASEGT. V was clipped by 6 bases and J by 5 bases; unmatched bases: 5. The CDR3 extends over 13 amino acids. The CDR3: CASRGGAGDTQYF. CDR3 in DNA: TGTGCCAGCAGGGGAGGGGCGGGAGATACGCAGTATTTT.

The chain couples TRBV6-5 to TRBJ2-7; unclear D gene. Germline V lookup: CDR1 MNHEY, CDR2 SVGAGI. The CDR3 spans 15 residues. Deletions cut 2 bases from V and 5 bases from J, with 16 bases between. Here the CDR3 DNA reads TGTGCCAGCAGTTACCAACTGAACGGCGGCCACGAGCAGTACTTC. This translates into CASSYQLNGGHEQYF.

CDR3 in amino acids: CASSKTDVHGYTF. The CDR3 DNA reads TGTGCCAGCAGTAAGACAGACGTCCATGGCTACACCTTC. V and J are TRBV28 and TRBJ1-2; D may be TRBD1 (5 bases). The V end was cut by 5 bases, the J end by 6 bases, with 13 bases between. Looked up from germline, CDR1 is MDHEN and CDR2 is SYDVKM. CDR3 size: 13 residues.

The chain has TRBV7-6 and TRBJ2-5; 9 positions match TRBD1. This CDR3 has 15 amino acids. The germline V gene encodes CDR1 SGHVS and CDR2 FNYEAQ. Germline trimming cut 5 bases from V and 5 bases from J; bases unmatched to any gene: 9. The CDR3 is CASSPRTGDDETQYF. The CDR3 nucleotides read TGTGCCAGCAGCCCGAGGACAGGGGACGATGAGACCCAGTACTTC.

This clone is a singleton in its sample. V and J are TRBV6-5 and TRBJ2-1, with D perhaps matching TRBD2 (6 bases). The CDR3 has 13 amino acids. The germline V gene has CDR1 MNHEY and CDR2 SVGAGI. Trimming shortened V by 5 bases and J by 9 bases, and 14 bases separated the two germline ends. The CDR3 spells CASSPGSSGEQFF. The CDR3 coding sequence is TGTGCCAGCAGTCCGGGGAGTAGCGGTGAGCAGTTCTTC.

The chain couples TRBV5-4 to TRBJ2-3, with 10 bases identical to TRBD2. V gave up 2 bases and J gave up 1 base; unmatched junction bases: 1. The CDR3 has 15 amino acids. Looked up from germline, CDR1 is SGHNT and CDR2 is YYREEE (reference sequence). The CDR3 loop is CASSFGTSGTDTQYF. The CDR3 DNA reads as TGTGCCAGCAGCTTCGGGACTAGCGGCACAGATACGCAGTATTTT.

The rearrangement uses TRBV2 and TRBJ2-5; D not certain. V was cut by 8 bases and J by 2 bases, with 15 bases left in between. The CDR3 sequence is 14 residues long. CDR1 and CDR2 from the germline V gene are SNHLY and FYNNEI. Here the CDR3 reads CASRRPTVQETQYF. The CDR3 DNA follows: TGTGCCAGCCGACGTCCCACAGTTCAAGAGACCCAGTACTTC.